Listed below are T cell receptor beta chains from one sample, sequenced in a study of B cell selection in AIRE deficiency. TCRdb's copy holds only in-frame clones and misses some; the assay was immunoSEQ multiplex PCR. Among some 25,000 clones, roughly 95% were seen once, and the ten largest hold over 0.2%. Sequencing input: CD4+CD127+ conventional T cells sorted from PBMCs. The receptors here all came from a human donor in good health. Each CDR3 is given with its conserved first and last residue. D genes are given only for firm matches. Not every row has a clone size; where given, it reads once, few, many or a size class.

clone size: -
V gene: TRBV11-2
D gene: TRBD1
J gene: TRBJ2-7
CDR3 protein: CASSSLEPPGGKTYEQYF
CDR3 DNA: TGTGCCAGCAGCTCCTTAGAACCCCCAGGGGGCAAAACCTACGAGCAGTACTTC

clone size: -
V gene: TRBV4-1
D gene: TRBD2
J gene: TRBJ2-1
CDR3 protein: CASSQLAGRDEQFF
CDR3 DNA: TGCGCCAGCAGCCAACTAGCGGGAAGGGATGAGCAGTTCTTC

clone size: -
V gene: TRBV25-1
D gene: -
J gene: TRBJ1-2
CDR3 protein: CASSDLGGNYGYTF
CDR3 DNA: TGTGCCAGCAGTGACCTCGGGGGTAACTATGGCTACACCTTC

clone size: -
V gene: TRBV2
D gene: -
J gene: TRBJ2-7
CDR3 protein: CASSEDGVYEQYF
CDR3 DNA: TGTGCCAGCAGTGAGGACGGTGTCTACGAGCAGTACTTC

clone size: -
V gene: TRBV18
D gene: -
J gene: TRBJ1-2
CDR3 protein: CASSPTGDIYYGYTF
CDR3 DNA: TGTGCCAGCTCACCAACAGGCGATATTTACTATGGCTACACCTTC

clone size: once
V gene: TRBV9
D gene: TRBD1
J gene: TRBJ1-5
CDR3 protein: CASSVSGTGSQPQHF
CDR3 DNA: TGTGCCAGCAGCGTTTCCGGGACAGGGAGTCAGCCCCAGCATTTT

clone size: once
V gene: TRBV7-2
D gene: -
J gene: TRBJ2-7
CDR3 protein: CASSKDSYEQYF
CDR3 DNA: TGTGCCAGCAGTAAGGACTCCTACGAGCAGTACTTC

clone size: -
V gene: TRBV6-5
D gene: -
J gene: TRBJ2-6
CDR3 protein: CASRGSSSGANVLTF
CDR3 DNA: TGTGCCAGCAGGGGATCAAGCTCTGGGGCCAACGTCCTGACTTTC

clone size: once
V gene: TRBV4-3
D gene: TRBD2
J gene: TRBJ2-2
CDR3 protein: CASSQDAGESTGELFF
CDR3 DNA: TGCGCCAGCAGCCAAGACGCGGGAGAGAGTACCGGGGAGCTGTTTTTT

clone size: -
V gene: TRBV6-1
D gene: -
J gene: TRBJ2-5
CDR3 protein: CASSDPRRYYETQYF
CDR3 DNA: TGTGCCAGCAGCGACCCCAGGCGCTACTACGAGACCCAGTACTTC

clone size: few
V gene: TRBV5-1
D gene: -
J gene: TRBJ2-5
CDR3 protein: CASSLVGGRQETQYF
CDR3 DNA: TGCGCCAGCAGCTTGGTCGGCGGGCGCCAAGAGACCCAGTACTTC

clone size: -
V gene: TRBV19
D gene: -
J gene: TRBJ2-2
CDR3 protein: CASSPRRDTGELFF
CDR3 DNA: TGTGCCAGTAGCCCCAGGAGGGATACCGGGGAGCTGTTTTTT

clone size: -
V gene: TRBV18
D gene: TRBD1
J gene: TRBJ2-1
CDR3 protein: CASSLKQGAEQFF
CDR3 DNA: TGTGCCAGCTCACTTAAACAGGGGGCCGAGCAGTTCTTC

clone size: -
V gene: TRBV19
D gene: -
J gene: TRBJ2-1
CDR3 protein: CASIDEGWGRSNEQFF
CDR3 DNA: TGTGCCAGTATCGATGAGGGGTGGGGCAGGAGCAATGAGCAGTTCTTC